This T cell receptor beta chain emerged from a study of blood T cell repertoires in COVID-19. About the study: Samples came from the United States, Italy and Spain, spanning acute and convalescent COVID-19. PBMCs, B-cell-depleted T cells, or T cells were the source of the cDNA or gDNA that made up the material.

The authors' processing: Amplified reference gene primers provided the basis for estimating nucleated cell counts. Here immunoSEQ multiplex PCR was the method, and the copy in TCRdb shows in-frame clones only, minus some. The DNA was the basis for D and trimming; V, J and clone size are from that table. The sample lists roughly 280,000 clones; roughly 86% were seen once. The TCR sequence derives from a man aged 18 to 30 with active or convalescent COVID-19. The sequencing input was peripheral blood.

The CDR3 nucleotides are TGTGCCAGCTCTCGGGACATTACCTATGGCTACACCTTC. Protein sequence: CASSRDITYGYTF. This chain joins TRBV5-6 and TRBJ1-2; D perhaps matches TRBD1 (6 bases). The V gene's germline CDR1 is SGHDT and CDR2 YYEEEE. CDR3 size: 13 residues. V was trimmed by 7 bases and J by 4 bases, leaving 14 bases between them.